These 24 T cell receptor beta chains were all obtained from the same sample, sequenced in a study of cytomegalovirus exposure and HLA in healthy donors. PCR involved 60 Vbeta and 13 Jbeta primers. TCRdb's copy holds only in-frame clones and misses some; the assay was immunoSEQ multiplex PCR. Here the sample spans 150,000 to 200,000 clones, 65% to 80% being singletons. The sequenced sample was PBMCs. The receptors here all came from a woman aged 40 to 55 in good health and CMV-seronegative.

To note about this clone: A junction boundary mismatches the germline segment, possibly from a read error. The gene calls are TRBV5-4 and TRBJ2-5, with 7 bases that match TRBD2. This CDR3 is built from 17 residues. Germline V gives CDR1 SGHNT, CDR2 YYREEE (reference sequence). The CDR3 reads CASRLGRGLARVETQYF. The CDR3 bases are TGTGCCAGCAGATTGGGGAGGGGTCTGGCACGGGTTGAGACCCAGTACTTC.

The CDR3 DNA reads TGTGCCAGCAGTGAAGTAGGGGGTACCCCCAATCAGCCCCAGCATTTT. Residues: CASSEVGGTPNQPQHF. J is TRBJ1-5 and V is TRBV2; maybe TRBD1 (6 bases). Germline V lookup: CDR1 SNHLY, CDR2 FYNNEI. The V end was cut by 1 base, the J end by 3 bases, with 13 bases between. The CDR3 covers 16 residues.

The rearrangement links TRBV18 to TRBJ2-7; TRBD1 agrees at 8 bases. The germline V gene has CDR1 KGHSH and CDR2 LQKENI. This CDR3 region has 14 residues. V trimming: 2 bases; J trimming: 6 bases; junction bases outside the gene matches: 6. The CDR3 nucleotides are TGTGCCAGCTCACCATTTCAGGGGGCGGGCGAGCAGTACTTC. Residues: CASSPFQGAGEQYF.

V gene TRBV9 combines with J gene TRBJ1-1; TRBD1 aligns across 12 bases. In germline, CDR1 is SGDLS, CDR2 YYNGEE. The CDR3 consists of 16 residues. Trimming took 3 bases from V and 3 from J; bases not matched to a gene: 6. The DNA for the CDR3 is TGTGCCAGCAGCGATCGGGACAGGGGGCCGTACACTGAAGCTTTCTTT. This translates into CASSDRDRGPYTEAFF.

V and J are TRBV11-2 and TRBJ1-4, with a possible D match to TRBD1 (6 bases). The CDR3 is 16 residues long. V was cut by 4 bases and J by 7 bases, with 19 bases left in between. Per germline, CDR1 SGHAT and CDR2 FQNNGV. CDR3 protein: CASSSTPRGGGEKLFF. CDR3 DNA sequence: TGTGCCAGCAGCTCAACCCCGCGGGGGGGCGGTGAAAAACTGTTTTTT. The full variable domain, its missing parts supplied by reference TRBV11-2 and TRBJ1-4, is EAGVAQSPRYKIIEKRQSVAFWCNPISGHATLYWYQQILGQGPKLLIQFQNNGVVDDSQLPKDRFSAERLKGVDSTLKIQPAKLEDSAVYLCASSSTPRGGGEKLFFGSGTQLSVL.

This clone was seen a few times. V and J are TRBV6-1 and TRBJ1-5, with TRBD1 matching 10 bases. CDR3 length equals 15 residues. Germline V gene data show CDR1 as MNHNS and CDR2 as SASEGT. J gave up 5 bases and V 5 bases, and 6 bases lay outside the gene matches. The CDR3 spells CASSSRDRGDQPQHF. DNA for the CDR3: TGTGCCAGCAGTTCACGGGACAGGGGCGATCAGCCCCAGCATTTT.

V and J are TRBV6-1 and TRBJ2-1; 7 nucleotides align to TRBD2. Germline V lookup: CDR1 MNHNS, CDR2 SASEGT. Unmatched junction bases numbered 7, after V lost 7 bases and J lost 4 bases. The CDR3 contains 14 residues. The CDR3 DNA sequence: TGTGCCAGCATGGAGCGGGGATATTACAATGAGCAGTTCTTC. Protein: CASMERGYYNEQFF.

CDR3 sequence: CASSFDRLGTNEQFF. CDR3 DNA: TGTGCCAGCAGCTTCGACAGGCTCGGGACCAATGAGCAGTTCTTC. The V call is TRBV5-8, the J call TRBJ2-1; tentatively, D is TRBD1 (6 bases). Germline-derived CDR1 and CDR2 are SGHTS and YDEGEE. Between the trimmed V and J ends, which lost 2 bases and 6 bases, there was a span of 15 bases. The length of the CDR3 is 15 residues.

This clone came up once. CDR3 in DNA: TGTGCCAGCAGCCAAATGGACAGCTATGGCTACACCTTC. Residues: CASSQMDSYGYTF. The rearrangement joins TRBV14 to TRBJ1-2; possible D gene TRBD1, 6 bases. The CDR3 length is 13 residues. Per the germline V gene, CDR1 is SGHDN and CDR2 is FVKESK. V dropped 2 bases and J dropped 4 bases, with 8 bases sitting between them. The variable domain in full, with the rest retrieved from reference TRBV14 and TRBJ1-2, is EAGVTQFPSHSVIEKGQTVTLRCDPISGHDNLYWYRRVMGKEIKFLLHFVKESKQDESGMPNNRFLAERTGGTYSTLKVQPAELEDSGVYFCASSQMDSYGYTFGSGTRLTVV.

The rearrangement joins TRBV19 to TRBJ1-1; no firm D call. The CDR3 is 13 residues long. Germline V lookup: CDR1 LNHDA, CDR2 SQIVND (reference sequence). Trimming pared 8 bases from V and 1 base from J, leaving 11 bases between. CDR3 protein: CASGVRPNTEAFF. The CDR3 DNA sequence: TGTGCCAGTGGCGTGAGGCCGAACACTGAAGCTTTCTTT.

This chain uses TRBV10-1 with TRBJ2-3; D is perhaps TRBD1 (5 bases). V lost 9 bases and J 5 bases, leaving 9 bases between the germline ends. The CDR3 is 11 residues long. Germline V gene sequence: CDR1 WNHNN, CDR2 SYGVQD (reference sequence). Here the CDR3 reads CARSGLDTQYF. CDR3 in DNA: TGCGCCAGATCAGGGTTAGATACGCAGTATTTT.

V usage is TRBV20-1 and J usage is TRBJ2-1; D is perhaps TRBD2 (5 bases). V shed 3 bases and J shed 10 bases, with 7 bases lying between them. CDR1 DFQATT and CDR2 SNEGSKA come from the germline V gene (reference sequence). The CDR3 runs 10 residues. The CDR3 region has the DNA TGCAGTGCTAGCGGGATGGAGCAGTTCTTC. Translating gives CSASGMEQFF.

The rearrangement links TRBV2 to TRBJ2-2; the match to TRBD1 covers 9 bases. The CDR3 consists of 14 residues. Trimming at V came to 7 bases and at J to 3 bases, leaving 3 bases not matched to a gene. The V gene's germline CDR1 is SNHLY and CDR2 FYNNEI. The CDR3 loop is CASTTGGDTGELFF. CDR3 in DNA: TGTGCCAGCACGACAGGGGGGGACACCGGGGAGCTGTTTTTT. Full variable domain (remainder filled in from reference TRBV2 and TRBJ2-2): EPEVTQTPSHQVTQMGQEVILRCVPISNHLYFYWYRQILGQKVEFLVSFYNNEISEKSEIFDDQFSVERPDGSNFTLKIRSTKLEDSAMYFCASTTGGDTGELFFGEGSRLTVL.

This rearrangement joins TRBV27 to TRBJ2-1; 10 positions match TRBD2. V gave up 3 bases and J gave up 7 bases; unmatched junction bases: 12. This CDR3 is 17 amino acids long. CDR1 is MNHEY and CDR2 is SMNVEV in the germline V gene (reference sequence). The CDR3 nucleotides are TGTGCCAGCAGTTTGCGAGGCGGTAGCGGGGGGAGGAATGAGCAGTTCTTC. It specifies CASSLRGGSGGRNEQFF.

The chain recombines TRBV6-1 with TRBJ1-1, with 10 bases identical to TRBD1. CDR1 MNHNS and CDR2 SASEGT come from the germline V gene. The CDR3 has 20 amino acids. Losses at the gene ends were 2 bases for V and 7 bases for J; bases not matched to a gene: 22. The CDR3 bases are TGTGCCAGCAGTGAACGGGGGTTGGTGGCGACAGGGGGCCGGATGCGTGAAGCTTTCTTT. It is translated as CASSERGLVATGGRMREAFF.

On this clone itself: This specimen includes other DNA sequences encoding the same CDR3. V gene TRBV6-5 combines with J gene TRBJ2-7; D unresolved. Trimming left V 5 bases short and J 3 bases short, with 5 bases between. The germline V gene has CDR1 MNHEY and CDR2 SVGAGI. CDR3 length: 11 residues. The CDR3 DNA follows: TGTGCCAGCAGTAATAACTACGAGCAGTACTTC. This codes for CASSNNYEQYF.

The V and J genes are TRBV19 and TRBJ2-5; maybe TRBD1 (5 bases). V lost 2 bases to trimming and J lost 3 bases, with 7 bases between them. The CDR3 is 13 residues long. CDR1 and CDR2 from the germline V gene are LNHDA and SQIVND (reference sequence). The DNA for the CDR3 is TGTGCCAGTAGTATACCCAGGGAAGAGACCCAGTACTTC. This sequence encodes CASSIPREETQYF.

The gene calls are TRBV4-2 and TRBJ1-1; a weak D match, TRBD1 (6 bases). Germline assignment: CDR1 LGHNA and CDR2 YNFKEQ. Trimming took 5 bases from V and 4 from J, leaving 11 bases between them. The CDR3 totals 13 residues. This CDR3 is CASSSTGFTEAFF. The CDR3 coding sequence is TGTGCCAGCAGCAGTACAGGGTTCACTGAAGCTTTCTTT.

This clone was seen a single time. V and J are TRBV29-1 and TRBJ2-7; no clear D. The V gene's germline CDR1 is SQVTM and CDR2 ANQGSEA. Trimming removed 6 bases at V and 0 bases at J, with 12 bases between. The CDR3 runs 13 residues. The CDR3 region has the DNA TGCAGCGTCGGGTCCTATAGCTCCTACGAGCAGTACTTC. Amino acids: CSVGSYSSYEQYF.

The chain links TRBV10-3 to TRBJ2-7; D may be TRBD2 (7 bases). V lost 3 bases to trimming and J lost 6 bases, with 12 bases between them. The CDR3 spans 13 residues. The germline gives CDR1 ENHRY, CDR2 SYGVKD. The CDR3 bases are TGTGCCATCAGTGAACGGGGGGCAGTCGAGCAGTACTTC. Protein product: CAISERGAVEQYF.

The chain joins TRBV7-9 to TRBJ1-2; D gene unclear. The CDR3 contains 14 residues. Germline values: CDR1 SEHNR, CDR2 FQNEAQ (reference sequence). The V end lost 1 base, the J end lost 10 bases, and 16 bases lay between the germline ends. The chain's CDR3 is CASSLGTIMESYTF. The DNA of the CDR3 is TGTGCCAGCAGCTTAGGAACTATTATGGAGTCCTACACCTTC. Complete variable domain (other parts from reference TRBV7-9 and TRBJ1-2): DTGVSQNPRHKITKRGQNVTFRCDPISEHNRLYWYRQTLGQGPEFLTYFQNEAQLEKSRLLSDRFSAERPKGSFSTLEIQRTEQGDSAMYLCASSLGTIMESYTFGSGTRLTVV.

The chain carries TRBV5-4 and TRBJ1-3; 7 bases fit TRBD1. After removal of 5 bases from V and 8 bases from J, the junction contained 7 bases not matched to a gene. Per germline, CDR1 SGHNT and CDR2 YYREEE (reference sequence). The CDR3 has 13 residues. As DNA, the CDR3 is TGTGCCAGCAGTCGACAGGGATCGGACACCATATATTTT. This sequence encodes CASSRQGSDTIYF.

V is TRBV5-3 and J is TRBJ2-3, with 9 bases identical to TRBD2. TRBV5-3 falls under the ORF class, with uncertain function. The V gene end was trimmed by 4 bases and the J gene end by 2 bases; junction bases not matched to a gene: 8. The CDR3 spans 16 residues. The CDR3, as DNA: TGTGCCAGAAGCCCCCTAGCGGGGCGACTCACAGATACGCAGTATTTT. Its protein is CARSPLAGRLTDTQYF.

In this sample, this clone turned up a few times. The V call is TRBV5-1, the J call TRBJ1-5, with 7 bases lining up with TRBD1. This CDR3 region has 15 residues. Germline V lookup: CDR1 SGHRS, CDR2 YFSETQ. Trimming removed 0 bases from V and 4 bases from J; junction bases left unmatched: 4. The CDR3 bases are TGCGCCAGCAGCTTGGGGGACAGTTTGAATCAGCCCCAGCATTTT. Its translation is CASSLGDSLNQPQHF.